This T cell receptor (beta chain) was identified during a study of blood T cell repertoires in COVID-19. Study information: T cells, B-cell-depleted T cells, or PBMCs provided the cDNA or gDNA that served as material.

The authors' processing: Amplification with reference gene primers provided the estimates of nucleated cell counts. The method was immunoSEQ multiplex PCR; TCRdb's version includes in-frame clones alone and lacks a portion of them. D and trimming were read from the DNA, whereas the V and J calls and clone size are those reported in that table. There are about 230,000 clones in the sample; 65% to 90% occur only once, and more than 9% lies in the top ten. The CDR3 is made up of 15 amino acids. V was clipped by 4 bases and J by 1 base; unmatched bases: 4. Germline V gene lookup returns CDR1 MNHEY and CDR2 SVGAGI. Seattle patients were enrolled while actively infected and followed longitudinally.

This clonotype was obtained from a man aged 45-65 years with COVID-19, enrolled during active disease. Input material: peripheral blood. The chain employs TRBV6-5 and TRBJ1-1; 9 positions agree with TRBD1. The CDR3 sequence: CASSSGQGTNTEAFF. The CDR3 DNA is TGTGCCAGCAGTTCGGGACAGGGAACGAACACTGAAGCTTTCTTT.